This note documents a single T cell receptor (beta chain) sequence. This entry comes from a study of blood T cell repertoires in COVID-19. This CDR3 contains 14 residues. J gave up 8 bases and V 4 bases, and 10 bases lay outside the gene matches. Germline loops: CDR1 SGHDT, CDR2 YYEEEE. Here immunoSEQ multiplex PCR was the method, and the copy in TCRdb shows in-frame clones only, minus some. Of just under 65,000 clones listed, 78% are singletons. The sequenced sample consisted of peripheral blood. V usage is TRBV5-6 and J usage is TRBJ2-7, with 9 bases lining up with TRBD1. The sequence was obtained from a man between 60 and 75 years old with COVID-19, enrolled during active disease. CDR3 in amino acids: CASSGEDRGSKQYF. The CDR3 DNA reads TGTGCCAGCAGCGGAGAGGACAGGGGCTCAAAGCAGTACTTC.